The next 27 T cell receptor beta chains were all read from a single sample in a study of post-analysis software for immune sequencing data. Study-level points and caveats: Comparison of patients with controls showed a handful of TRBV segments more frequent in patients, TRBV5-6, TRBV5-1 and TRBV20-1 among them.

No antigens are known for them. Unique-molecular-identifier-tagged TCR beta cDNA libraries were used. TCRdb redid the calling of the PCR reads with MiXCR, one entry per CDR3 protein. Here the sample spans approximately 570,000 distinct CDR3 sequences, roughly two fifths being singletons. The specimen sequenced was blood. Receptors originate from a girl aged 5-17 years with multiple sclerosis.

The rearrangement uses TRBV5-1 and TRBJ2-2, with 7 positions matching TRBD2. The CDR3 has 17 amino acids. The trim removed 3 bases at V and 6 bases at J, leaving 14 bases unmatched. CDR1 is SGHRS and CDR2 is YFSETQ in the germline V gene. The chain's CDR3 is CASSSPKEGGPAGELFF. The CDR3 bases are TGCGCCAGCAGCTCCCCTAAAGAGGGAGGGCCGGCCGGGGAGCTGTTTTTT.

This clonotype was seen at least ten times. The CDR3 reads CASSGTGGIQETQYF. CDR3 sequence (DNA): TGTGCCAGCTCTGGGACAGGGGGGATCCAAGAGACCCAGTACTTC. The chain joins TRBV9 to TRBJ2-5; 11 positions agree with TRBD1. Unmatched junction bases numbered 6, after V lost 7 bases and J lost 1 base. Germline V gene data show CDR1 as SGDLS and CDR2 as YYNGEE. The CDR3 is 15 residues long.

The chain uses TRBV29-1 and TRBJ1-2; the D is unclear. There are 9 residues in the CDR3. V shed 3 bases and J shed 6 bases, with 2 bases lying between them. In germline, CDR1 is SQVTM, CDR2 ANQGSEA. CDR3 coding DNA: TGCAGCGTTGATAATGGCTACACCTTC. The encoded protein is CSVDNGYTF.

The rearrangement links TRBV2 to TRBJ1-1, with TRBD1 as a possible D gene (5 bases). Germline V gene sequence: CDR1 SNHLY, CDR2 FYNNEI. V dropped 6 bases and J dropped 1 base, with 12 bases sitting between them. This CDR3 is built from 14 residues. Here the CDR3 DNA reads TGTGCCAGCAGCGCCAGGGAGTGGAACACTGAAGCTTTCTTT. Encoded protein: CASSAREWNTEAFF.

V is TRBV7-9 and J is TRBJ1-1; 8 bases align to TRBD1. There are 17 residues in the CDR3. Trimming took 0 bases from V and 1 from J; bases not matched to a gene: 7. Germline values: CDR1 SEHNR, CDR2 FQNEAQ (reference sequence). The CDR3 sequence is CASSLAGVTGGNTEAFF. The CDR3 nucleotides read TGTGCCAGCAGCTTAGCAGGAGTTACAGGGGGGAACACTGAAGCTTTCTTT.

CDR3 residues: CASSLDPGTYEQYF. In DNA, the CDR3 is TGCGCCAGCAGCTTGGATCCAGGGACCTACGAGCAGTACTTC. The chain has TRBV5-1 and TRBJ2-7, with D perhaps matching TRBD1 (5 bases). The CDR3 length is 14 residues. Trimming pared 0 bases from V and 2 bases from J, leaving 9 bases between. The germline CDR1 and CDR2 sequences are SGHRS and YFSETQ.

This clonotype was counted many times. V and J are TRBV10-3 and TRBJ2-5; TRBD2 might be the D (5 bases). The CDR3 runs 16 residues. Germline values: CDR1 ENHRY, CDR2 SYGVKD. Trimming took 8 bases from V and 0 from J, leaving 19 bases between them. Written as DNA, the CDR3 is TGTGCCATCGTCGGGGTGGAGAACTACAACCAAGAGACCCAGTACTTC. Encoded protein: CAIVGVENYNQETQYF.

In this sample, this clonotype turned up a few times. V usage is TRBV10-3 and J usage is TRBJ2-1, with 11 bases lining up with TRBD2. The CDR3 is made up of 20 amino acids. J gave up 0 bases and V 4 bases, and 14 bases lay outside the gene matches. CDR1 is ENHRY and CDR2 is SYGVKD in the germline V gene. CDR3 DNA: TGTGCCATCAGTGGAACCCCCGGGACTAGCGGAGGAAGCTCCTACAATGAGCAGTTCTTC. Its protein is CAISGTPGTSGGSSYNEQFF.

J is TRBJ2-4 and V is TRBV20-1; 10 bases map to TRBD2. Matching the DNA end better, TRBJ2-7 makes the J call doubtful. The CDR3 is 18 residues long. Germline CDR1 reads DFQATT; CDR2 reads SNEGSKA (reference sequence). The CDR3 is CSARDFPSGGSRPYEQYF. CDR3 in DNA: TGCAGTGCTAGAGATTTCCCTAGCGGGGGCTCACGACCCTACGAGCAGTACTTC.

Here the CDR3 reads CAISESNVVVGNGGYTF. CDR3 DNA sequence: TGTGCCATCAGTGAGTCGAATGTCGTCGTGGGTAATGGCGGCTACACCTTC. The rearrangement uses TRBV10-3 and TRBJ1-2, with D unclear. Germline loops: CDR1 ENHRY, CDR2 SYGVKD. Trimming left V 0 bases short and J 8 bases short, with 22 bases between. The CDR3 extends over 17 amino acids.

The chain carries TRBV7-6 and TRBJ2-5, with a weak D call TRBD2 (6 bases). The better agreement between TRBJ2-7 and the DNA end casts doubt on the J call. This CDR3 region has 15 residues. Per the germline V gene, CDR1 is SGHVS and CDR2 is FNYEAQ. CDR3 sequence (DNA): TGTGCCAGCAGCTTAGACGGAGGGAGAGGCTACGAGCAGTACTTC. It codes for CASSLDGGRGYEQYF.

The chain carries TRBV9 and TRBJ2-5; D not certain. The V end was cut by 3 bases, the J end by 0 bases, with 6 bases between. CDR1 and CDR2 from the germline V gene are SGDLS and YYNGEE. This CDR3 has 13 residues. The CDR3 bases are TGTGCCAGCAGCGCTACGAACCAAGAGACCCAGTACTTC. This encodes CASSATNQETQYF.

Here the CDR3 DNA reads TGTGCCACCAGTGGTGCCCACCCCGACCAAGAGACCCAGTACTTC. Protein sequence: CATSGAHPDQETQYF. V is TRBV24-1 and J is TRBJ2-5; no reliable D call. Between the trimmed V and J ends, which lost 5 bases and 0 bases, there was a span of 12 bases. CDR3 length: 15 amino acids. CDR1 KGHDR and CDR2 SFDVKD come from the germline V gene.

J is TRBJ2-5 and V is TRBV7-9; 8 bases line up with TRBD1. The germline CDR1 and CDR2 sequences are SEHNR and FQNEAQ (reference sequence). With 4 bases clipped from V and 3 bases from J, the junction kept 4 bases outside the gene matches. The CDR3 has 14 amino acids. DNA of the CDR3: TGTGCCAGCAGCTCGACAGGGGCCGAAGAGACCCAGTACTTC. Its translation is CASSSTGAEETQYF.

This chain links TRBV20-1 with TRBJ2-5, with 7 positions matching TRBD2. The CDR3 consists of 15 residues. Germline CDR1 DFQATT, CDR2 SNEGSKA (reference sequence). The J segment lost 1 base and the V segment lost 5 bases, leaving 10 bases of the junction unmatched. The CDR3 is CSASAGGRAQETQYF. The DNA for the CDR3 is TGCAGTGCTTCCGCTGGGGGGAGGGCCCAAGAGACCCAGTACTTC.

This clonotype was seen only a few times. The gene calls are TRBV4-1 and TRBJ2-7; TRBD1 matches at 9 bases. V lost 3 bases, J lost 2 bases, and 5 bases stayed unmatched. Germline loops: CDR1 MGHRA, CDR2 YSYEKL. The CDR3 is made up of 15 amino acids. DNA for the CDR3: TGCGCCAGCAGCCAGCCCGGGACAGGGCCCTACGAGCAGTACTTC. It codes for CASSQPGTGPYEQYF.

In this sample, this clonotype turned up a few times. The gene calls are TRBV12-3 or TRBV12-4 and TRBJ2-7; 12 bases agree with TRBD1. Trimming removed 4 bases from V and 4 bases from J; junction bases left unmatched: 8. The CDR3 spans 16 residues. The CDR3 coding sequence is TGTGCCAGCAGTTCGTGGGGACAGGGGGCCCTTTACGAGCAGTACTTC. This gives the protein CASSSWGQGALYEQYF.

This sequence joins TRBV7-9 and TRBJ2-1, with D perhaps assigned TRBD1 or TRBD2 (5 bases each). The V end was cut by 4 bases, the J end by 15 bases, with 19 bases between. Germline values: CDR1 SEHNR, CDR2 FQNEAQ (reference sequence). The CDR3 runs 13 residues. For the CDR3, the DNA is TGTGCCAGCAGCTACACGGGACGCCCCGGGTGGTTCTTC. Amino acids: CASSYTGRPGWFF.

The chain recombines TRBV20-1 with TRBJ2-3; 10 bases map to TRBD1. Germline CDR1 is DFQATT and CDR2 is SNEGSKA (reference sequence). CDR3 length equals 14 residues. The ends lost 6 bases at V and 5 bases at J; junction bases unmatched: 8. CDR3 sequence reads: CSAKTGGDLDTQYF. DNA of the CDR3: TGCAGTGCGAAGACAGGGGGCGATTTAGATACGCAGTATTTT.

This clonotype is a singleton in its sample. V usage is TRBV5-1 and J usage is TRBJ2-7; D is possibly TRBD1 (6 bases). CDR1 is SGHRS, CDR2 YFSETQ, per germline. This CDR3 contains 14 residues. With 4 bases removed from V and 5 bases from J, the gap between germline ends came to 16 bases. The CDR3 DNA reads TGCGCCAGCAGCGACAGGACTCCCGTGGACGAGCAGTACTTC. Its protein is CASSDRTPVDEQYF.

The chain recombines TRBV12-3 or TRBV12-4 with TRBJ2-6; a weak D match, TRBD1 (6 bases). The CDR3 consists of 15 residues. V lost 3 bases and J 1 base, leaving 7 bases between the germline ends. The CDR3 here is CASSFTGSGANVLTF. CDR3 DNA sequence: TGTGCCAGCAGTTTCACAGGGTCTGGGGCCAACGTCCTGACTTTC.

There are a few counts of this clonotype. The chain carries TRBV2 and TRBJ1-2; the D gene is possibly TRBD1 (5 bases). V lost 7 bases, J lost 8 bases, and 20 bases lay in between. Germline V gene lookup returns CDR1 SNHLY and CDR2 FYNNEI. The CDR3 runs to 14 residues. The CDR3 DNA reads TGTGCCAGCAAGGGGTCTTGGGGCGCATACGGCTACACCTTC. Residues: CASKGSWGAYGYTF. Complete variable domain (other parts from reference TRBV2 and TRBJ1-2): EPEVTQTPSHQVTQMGQEVILRCVPISNHLYFYWYRQILGQKVEFLVSFYNNEISEKSEIFDDQFSVERPDGSNFTLKIRSTKLEDSAMYFCASKGSWGAYGYTFGSGTRLTVV.

This clonotype was seen only once. This chain links TRBV5-1 with TRBJ1-2; D gene unclear. Germline loops: CDR1 SGHRS, CDR2 YFSETQ. This CDR3 has 14 residues. V lost 4 bases and J 8 bases, leaving 18 bases between the germline ends. This CDR3 reads CASSPQVGEQGYTF. The DNA of the CDR3 is TGCGCCAGCAGCCCCCAGGTAGGCGAACAAGGCTACACCTTC.

The genes are TRBV12-3 or TRBV12-4 and TRBJ2-3; 7 nucleotides align to TRBD2. CDR3 size: 15 residues. The V and J ends lost 6 bases and 6 bases, in that order; junction bases with no gene match: 12. For the CDR3, the DNA is TGTGCCAGCAGCCCAACGGGTATGGGGGGGGATACGCAGTATTTT. Its translation: CASSPTGMGGDTQYF.

The chain carries TRBV5-1 and TRBJ2-3; 9 bases agree with TRBD2. The CDR3 consists of 16 residues. Germline CDR1 reads SGHRS; CDR2 reads YFSETQ. Trimming cost V 7 bases and J 4 bases; bases outside gene matches: 13. CDR3 loop: CASRLGVAGAPDTQYF. The CDR3 bases are TGCGCCAGCCGGCTTGGGGTAGCGGGAGCCCCAGATACGCAGTATTTT.

The rearrangement joins TRBV27 to TRBJ1-2; maybe TRBD1 (5 bases). CDR3 size: 13 residues. The germline V gene has CDR1 MNHEY and CDR2 SMNVEV (reference sequence). Trimming took 3 bases from V and 7 from J, leaving 12 bases between them. The CDR3 coding sequence is TGTGCCAGCAGTTTCCGAACAGGCGGTGGCTACACCTTC. Translated, it gives CASSFRTGGGYTF.

A few counts support this clonotype. The V call is TRBV12-3 or TRBV12-4, the J call TRBJ2-3, with D possibly TRBD1 on 6 matching bases. V shed 5 bases and J shed 2 bases, with 17 bases lying between them. The CDR3 length is 16 residues. Here the CDR3 DNA reads TGTGCCAGCAGTGCGCAGGGGTTTGCTAACACAGATACGCAGTATTTT. It yields the protein CASSAQGFANTDTQYF.